This T cell receptor (beta chain) was captured in a study of shared clonotypes between healthy human individuals. Study-wide points: The four-donor shared clonotypes exceeded non-shared clonotypes in generation probability, with non-shared ones scoring lower.

This CDR3 spans 17 amino acids. V lost 6 bases and J lost 7; bases outside the gene matches: 18. The germline V gene encodes CDR1 MDHEN and CDR2 SYDVKM. In the case of this clone: The antigen remains unidentified.

The data were produced by immunoSEQ multiplex PCR, yet TCRdb's version contains in-frame clones alone and is incomplete. This table has some 500,000 clones, around 96% appearing once. Sequencing input: naive CD4+ T cells sorted from blood. The subset: CD45RA+ positively selected. The genes are TRBV28 and TRBJ1-5, with 7 bases fitting TRBD1. This clonotype was sampled from a woman aged 25 to 45 in good health. The CDR3 sequence is CASRSRGDFPNRQPQHF. DNA for the CDR3: TGTGCCAGCAGATCCAGGGGGGATTTCCCCAATCGACAGCCCCAGCATTTT.